The clone carrying this TCR beta chain was recorded many times. What it recognizes is unknown. TCRdb processed the RACE reads anew with MiXCR; each CDR3 protein has one entry. The table lists 130,000 or so distinct CDR3 sequences, 10% to 12% of them singletons. The CDR3 is 16 amino acids. The V end lost 4 bases, the J end lost 2 bases, and 18 bases lay between the germline ends. Germline CDR1 and CDR2: MDHEN and SYDVKM. The source of the sample is a study of human T cells and chemical hapten exposure. Overall study context: Patients got weekly scalp diphenylcyclopropenone doses over the roughly 22-week study. Study-wide results and limits: Among expanded TCRs, significantly more large CDR3 similarity clusters formed than among controls.

Time point given: patch test 3, about 24 weeks after DPC sensitization. Treatment specified: therapeutic diphenylcyclopropenone sensitization with weekly scalp DPC. Blood sampling preceded each patch test application. The template was total RNA from unfractionated whole blood. The gene calls are TRBV28 and TRBJ2-7; possible D gene TRBD1, 6 bases. The source material was whole blood, sampled in connection with sensitization to the hapten diphenylcyclopropenone (DPC). The origin of this receptor is a woman between 45 and 65 years old with alopecia areata. Some clones in this sample may be carry-over from other donors' samples. The CDR3 bases are TGTGCCAGCAGTTCCTTTACAGGGCGCGTTACCTACGAGCAGTACTTC. Translating it yields CASSSFTGRVTYEQYF.